A single sample is the source of the 3 T cell receptor beta chains below, sequenced in a study of blood T cell repertoires in COVID-19. TCRdb's copy holds only in-frame clones and misses some; the assay was immunoSEQ multiplex PCR. This sample yields about 200,000 clones, of which less than 95% are seen a single time; roughly 0.76% belongs to the top ten. Sequencing used peripheral blood. These receptors were collected from a man aged 30-40 years with COVID-19, enrolled during active disease.

The rearrangement uses TRBV29-1 and TRBJ2-3; 7 positions match TRBD2. Trimming at V came to 7 bases and at J to 0 bases, leaving 7 bases not matched to a gene. The CDR3 is 14 amino acids. The germline CDR1 and CDR2 sequences are SQVTM and ANQGSEA. In nucleotides, the CDR3 is TGCAGCGCCCGGGACTACCAAAGCACAGATACGCAGTATTTT. It is translated as CSARDYQSTDTQYF.

The V gene is TRBV7-9, the J gene TRBJ1-4; 9 bases are a match to TRBD1. Trimming removed 2 bases from V and 7 bases from J; junction bases left unmatched: 5. The CDR3 covers 15 residues. CDR1 is SEHNR and CDR2 is FQNEAQ in the germline V gene (reference sequence). The CDR3 spells CASSLPTGGSEKLFF. The CDR3 coding sequence is TGTGCCAGCAGCTTACCGACAGGGGGAAGTGAAAAACTGTTTTTT.

The chain links TRBV13 to TRBJ1-3; the D gene is possibly TRBD1 (6 bases). From germline, CDR1 is PRHDT and CDR2 FYEKMQ (reference sequence). The CDR3 is 17 residues long. Trimming shortened V by 2 bases and J by 0 bases, and 14 bases separated the two germline ends. This chain's CDR3 is CASSLSGTTDSGNTIYF. Written as DNA, the CDR3 is TGTGCCAGCAGCTTATCCGGGACAACAGACTCTGGAAACACCATATATTTT.